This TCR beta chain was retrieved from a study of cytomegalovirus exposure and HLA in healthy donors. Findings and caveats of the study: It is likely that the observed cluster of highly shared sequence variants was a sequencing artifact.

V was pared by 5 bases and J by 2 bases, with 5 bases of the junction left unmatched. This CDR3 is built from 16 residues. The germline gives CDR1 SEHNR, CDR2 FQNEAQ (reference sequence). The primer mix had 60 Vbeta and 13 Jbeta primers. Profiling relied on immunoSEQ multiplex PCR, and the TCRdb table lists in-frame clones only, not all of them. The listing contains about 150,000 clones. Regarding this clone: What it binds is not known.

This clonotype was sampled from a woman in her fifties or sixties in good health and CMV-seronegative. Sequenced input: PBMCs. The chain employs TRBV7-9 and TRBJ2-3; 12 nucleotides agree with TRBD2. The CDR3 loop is CASSTGLAGPTDTQYF. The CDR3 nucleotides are TGTGCCAGCAGCACTGGACTAGCGGGACCCACAGATACGCAGTATTTT.